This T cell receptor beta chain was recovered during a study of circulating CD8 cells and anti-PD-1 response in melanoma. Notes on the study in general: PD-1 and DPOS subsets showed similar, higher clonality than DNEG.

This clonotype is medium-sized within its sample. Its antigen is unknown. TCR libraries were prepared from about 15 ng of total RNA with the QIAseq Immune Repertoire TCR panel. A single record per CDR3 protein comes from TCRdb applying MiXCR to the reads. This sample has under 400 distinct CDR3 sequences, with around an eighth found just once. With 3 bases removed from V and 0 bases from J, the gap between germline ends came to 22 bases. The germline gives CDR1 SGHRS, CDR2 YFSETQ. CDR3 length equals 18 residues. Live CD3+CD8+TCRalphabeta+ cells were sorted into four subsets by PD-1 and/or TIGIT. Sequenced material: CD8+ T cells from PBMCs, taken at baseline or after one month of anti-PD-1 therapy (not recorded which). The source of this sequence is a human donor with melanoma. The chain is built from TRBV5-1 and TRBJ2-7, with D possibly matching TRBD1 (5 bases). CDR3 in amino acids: CASSSVLGQGVSSYEQYF. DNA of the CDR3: TGCGCCAGCAGCTCCGTCTTGGGGCAGGGCGTAAGCTCCTACGAGCAGTACTTC.